Presented here are 19 T cell receptor beta chains from one specimen sequenced in a study of glioma-infiltrating T cells. TCR alpha and beta CDR3 regions were amplified from RNA using iRepertoire nested multiplex PCR. TCRdb reprocessed the multiplex PCR reads via MiXCR and lists one record per CDR3 protein. In the table there are roughly 190,000 distinct CDR3 sequences, more than 30% of which are singletons. The material sequenced was glioma tissue, nonneoplastic brain tissue, or PBMCs (not recorded which). The origin of the receptors is a human donor with low-grade glioma or glioblastoma, undergoing nonglioma brain surgery, or in good health (not recorded which).

About this clonotype: A much larger clone lies a single base off, so this may be a read error. The J gene is TRBJ2-1, the V gene TRBV19; possible D gene TRBD2, 5 bases. The ends were cut back, 7 bases at V and 7 bases at J, with 20 bases in the middle. The CDR3 sequence is 15 residues long. Germline-derived CDR1 and CDR2 are LNHDA and SQIVND (reference sequence). CDR3 DNA sequence: TGTGCCAGTACCCTTATAGAGGGAATTAATAATGAGCAGTTCTTC. Translation: CASTLIEGINNEQFF. The full variable domain, its missing parts supplied by reference TRBV19 and TRBJ2-1, is DGGITQSPKYLFRKEGQNVTLSCEQNLNHDAMYWYRQDPGQGLRLIYYSQIVNDFQKGDIAEGYSVSREKKESFPLTVTSAQKNPTAFYLCASTLIEGINNEQFFGPGTRLTVL.

This clonotype was counted many times. This chain uses TRBV29-1 with TRBJ1-5; D is unresolved. Germline-derived CDR1 and CDR2 are SQVTM and ANQGSEA. CDR3 length: 12 amino acids. V lost 4 bases to trimming and J lost 4 bases, with 8 bases between them. The CDR3 loop is CSVVSGNQPQHF. In nucleotides, the CDR3 is TGCAGCGTTGTCTCGGGTAATCAGCCCCAGCATTTT.

This clonotype was observed a few times. This chain uses TRBV14 with TRBJ2-7; D ambiguous. V gave up 2 bases and J gave up 6 bases, with 11 bases separating them. This CDR3 comprises 13 residues. The germline V gene has CDR1 SGHDN and CDR2 FVKESK. CDR3 protein: CASSQSYSGEQYF. The CDR3 DNA reads as TGTGCCAGCAGCCAAAGTTACTCAGGCGAGCAGTACTTC.

V and J are TRBV12-3 or TRBV12-4 and TRBJ1-3; the D gene is possibly TRBD1 (6 bases). This CDR3 spans 15 amino acids. The V gene lost 3 bases and the J gene lost 4 bases, with 13 bases spanning the gap. This CDR3 reads CASSLTGGAGNTIYF. CDR3 DNA: TGTGCCAGCAGTTTGACGGGGGGCGCAGGAAACACCATATATTTT.

In this sample, this clonotype turned up many times. The chain uses TRBV7-2 and TRBJ2-3; D unresolved. The CDR3 is 11 amino acids. Trimming took off 2 bases at V and 8 bases at J, with 5 bases between the two ends. In germline, CDR1 is SGHTA, CDR2 FQGNSA. The DNA of the CDR3 is TGTGCCAGCAGCTTAATGAGTACGCAGTATTTT. This translates into CASSLMSTQYF. The whole variable domain, filled in from reference TRBV7-2 and TRBJ2-3, reads GAGVSQSPSNKVTEKGKDVELRCDPISGHTALYWYRQSLGQGLEFLIYFQGNSAPDKSGLPSDRFSAERTGGSVSTLTIQRTQQEDSAVYLCASSLMSTQYFGPGTRLTVL.

This clonotype was found many times. This chain connects TRBV27 to TRBJ2-4; 9 bases map to TRBD1. Per germline, CDR1 MNHEY and CDR2 SMNVEV (reference sequence). This CDR3 has 15 residues. J gave up 9 bases and V 5 bases, and 11 bases lay outside the gene matches. The CDR3 spells CASSLPDRGSGIQYF. For the CDR3, the DNA is TGTGCCAGCAGTCTACCGGACAGGGGAAGCGGCATTCAGTACTTC.

This clonotype was counted ten times or more. The rearrangement uses TRBV20-1 and TRBJ2-7; possibly TRBD1 for D (7 bases). The CDR3 extends over 15 amino acids. V lost 5 bases and J 1 base, leaving 18 bases between the germline ends. Germline values: CDR1 DFQATT, CDR2 SNEGSKA (reference sequence). The CDR3, as DNA: TGCAGTGCTGGGGGGACAGCAAGACTATCCTACGAGCAGTACTTC. It is translated as CSAGGTARLSYEQYF.

As regards this clonotype: This may be a read error: a much more frequent sequence differs by one nucleotide. The V call is TRBV7-9, the J call TRBJ2-5; D perhaps matches TRBD1 (5 bases). Germline values: CDR1 SEHNR, CDR2 FQNEAQ (reference sequence). This CDR3 region has 15 residues. CDR3: CASSLEGQGRESQYF. The CDR3 nucleotides read TGTGCCAGCAGCTTAGAGGGCCAGGGAAGAGAGTCCCAGTACTTC.

Of note for this clonotype: It may be a read error: a sequence one base away is much more abundant. The chain joins TRBV19 to TRBJ1-1; tentative D call: TRBD1 (5 bases). Germline CDR1 reads LNHDA; CDR2 reads SQIVND (reference sequence). This CDR3 contains 13 residues. The CDR3 region is CASRYGWGTETFF. The CDR3 bases are TGTGCCAGTAGATACGGCTGGGGGACTGAAACTTTCTTT.

This clonotype showed up many times. The rearrangement links TRBV4-1 to TRBJ2-5; D is possibly TRBD1 (6 bases). The CDR3 length is 14 residues. The germline V and J ends were trimmed by 4 bases and 1 base, with 10 bases remaining between them. Germline loops: CDR1 MGHRA, CDR2 YSYEKL. CDR3: CASSRATGQETQYF. CDR3 DNA sequence: TGCGCCAGCAGCCGGGCGACAGGCCAAGAGACCCAGTACTTC.

This clonotype was observed at least ten times. The chain has TRBV29-1 and TRBJ2-5, with D possibly being TRBD2 (6 bases). The germline gives CDR1 SQVTM, CDR2 ANQGSEA. V was clipped by 2 bases and J by 5 bases, with 6 bases between them. The CDR3 length is 11 residues. The CDR3 DNA reads as TGCAGCGTTGAAAGCGGGGAGACCCAGTACTTC. Translated: CSVESGETQYF.

To note about this clonotype: One end of the junction varies from germline; a read error may be responsible. The V call is TRBV7-2, the J call TRBJ2-5; D remains ambiguous. Per germline, CDR1 SGHTA and CDR2 FQGNSA. This CDR3 spans 14 amino acids. The CDR3 loop reads CSSSLGLSQETQYF. CDR3 bases: TGTTCCAGCAGCTTAGGGCTCTCCCAAGAGACCCAGTACTTC. The variable domain in full, completed from reference TRBV7-2 and TRBJ2-5, reads GAGVSQSPSNKVTEKGKDVELRCDPISGHTALYWYRQSLGQGLEFLIYFQGNSAPDKSGLPSDRFSAERTGGSVSTLTIQRTQQEDSAVYLCSSSLGLSQETQYFGPGTRLLVL.

The table lists this clonotype with many counts. The rearrangement links TRBV27 to TRBJ2-7; no reliable D call. Trimming left V 3 bases short and J 0 bases short, with 9 bases between. There are 14 residues in the CDR3. CDR1 and CDR2 (germline): MNHEY, SMNVEV (reference sequence). The DNA of the CDR3 is TGTGCCAGCAGTTTTGTGGCAAACTCCTACGAGCAGTACTTC. This codes for CASSFVANSYEQYF.

This clonotype turned up a few times. The chain links TRBV7-9 to TRBJ2-7, with D perhaps matching TRBD2 (5 bases). V gave up 4 bases and J gave up 6 bases, with 19 bases separating them. Germline values: CDR1 SEHNR, CDR2 FQNEAQ (reference sequence). The CDR3 runs to 15 residues. DNA of the CDR3: TGTGCCAGCAGCTCCGTGAGGGCCGGGGTGGGCGAGCAGTACTTC. Its translation: CASSSVRAGVGEQYF.

The sample holds many counts of this clonotype. The rearrangement links TRBV7-2 to TRBJ2-4; D perhaps matches TRBD1 (5 bases). Germline CDR1 and CDR2: SGHTA and FQGNSA. Trimming removed 1 base at V and 0 bases at J, with 7 bases between. The CDR3 sequence is 15 residues long. CDR3 in DNA: TGTGCCAGCAGCTTAGACAGGCTAGCCAAAAACATTCAGTACTTC. It yields the protein CASSLDRLAKNIQYF.

Of note for this clonotype: A read error is possible here, since a much larger clone lies one base away. V usage is TRBV4-3 and J usage is TRBJ1-2; possibly TRBD1 for D (6 bases). V lost 6 bases to trimming and J lost 0 bases, with 17 bases between them. The CDR3 totals 16 residues. Germline V gene data show CDR1 as LGHNA and CDR2 as YSLEER. CDR3 nucleotides: TGCGCCAGCAGACAGGTTGGACAGACCTCTAACTATGGCTACACCTTC. It is translated as CASRQVGQTSNYGYTF.

This clonotype showed up many times. The rearrangement joins TRBV5-1 to TRBJ1-2; no definite D call. Trimming pared 6 bases from V and 8 bases from J, leaving 11 bases between. The CDR3 is made up of 11 amino acids. From germline, CDR1 is SGHRS and CDR2 YFSETQ. The CDR3 region is CASTSGGGYTF. In DNA form, the CDR3 reads TGCGCCAGCACGAGTGGCGGAGGCTACACCTTC.

J is TRBJ2-7 and V is TRBV7-2; a weak D match, TRBD2 (5 bases). V gave up 1 base and J gave up 5 bases, with 12 bases separating them. Germline values: CDR1 SGHTA, CDR2 FQGNSA. The CDR3 length is 14 residues. CDR3 residues: CASSLEASRHEQYF. DNA of the CDR3: TGTGCCAGCAGCTTAGAAGCTAGCCGCCACGAGCAGTACTTC.

This clonotype was seen many times. A read error is possible here, since a much larger clone lies one base away. The rearrangement uses TRBV15 and TRBJ2-1; either TRBD1 or TRBD2 may supply D (5 bases each). Germline values: CDR1 LNHNV, CDR2 YYDKDF (reference sequence). CDR3 size: 17 residues. Trimming pared 0 bases from V and 4 bases from J, leaving 16 bases between. CDR3 sequence: CATSRESSERGYNEQFF. CDR3 sequence (DNA): TGTGCCACCAGCAGAGAGAGTAGCGAGAGGGGATACAATGAGCAGTTCTTC.